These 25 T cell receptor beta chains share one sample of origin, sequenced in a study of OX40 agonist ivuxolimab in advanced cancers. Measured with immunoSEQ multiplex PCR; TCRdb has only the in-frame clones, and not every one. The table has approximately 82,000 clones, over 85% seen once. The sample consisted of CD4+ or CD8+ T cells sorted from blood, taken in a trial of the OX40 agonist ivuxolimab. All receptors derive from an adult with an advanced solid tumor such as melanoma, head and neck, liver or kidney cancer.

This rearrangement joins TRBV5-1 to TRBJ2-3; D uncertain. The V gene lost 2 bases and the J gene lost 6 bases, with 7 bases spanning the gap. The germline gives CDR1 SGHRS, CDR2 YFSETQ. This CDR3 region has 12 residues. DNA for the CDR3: TGCGCCAGCAGCTTATTTTTGGATACGCAGTATTTT. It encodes CASSLFLDTQYF.

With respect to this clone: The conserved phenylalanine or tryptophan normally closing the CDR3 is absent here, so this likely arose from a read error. The CDR3 DNA reads as TGTGCCAGCAGGTCACAGCTTGAGCAGTACCTC. Protein: CASRSQLEQYL. The chain couples TRBV11-2 to TRBJ2-7; D gene unclear. Germline loops: CDR1 SGHAT, CDR2 FQNNGV. V was cut by 6 bases and J by 7 bases, with 10 bases left in between. The length of the CDR3 is 11 residues.

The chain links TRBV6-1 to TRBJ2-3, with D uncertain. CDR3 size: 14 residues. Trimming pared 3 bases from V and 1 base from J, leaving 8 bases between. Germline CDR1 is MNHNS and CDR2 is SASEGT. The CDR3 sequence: CASSDNTGTDTQYF. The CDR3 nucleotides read TGTGCCAGCAGTGACAACACAGGCACAGATACGCAGTATTTT.

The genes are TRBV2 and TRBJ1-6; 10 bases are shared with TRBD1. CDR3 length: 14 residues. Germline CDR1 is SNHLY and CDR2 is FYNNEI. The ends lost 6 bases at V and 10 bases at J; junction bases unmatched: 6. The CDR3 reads CASSVDRGLSPLHF. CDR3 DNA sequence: TGTGCCAGCAGCGTAGACAGGGGGCTGTCACCCCTCCACTTT.

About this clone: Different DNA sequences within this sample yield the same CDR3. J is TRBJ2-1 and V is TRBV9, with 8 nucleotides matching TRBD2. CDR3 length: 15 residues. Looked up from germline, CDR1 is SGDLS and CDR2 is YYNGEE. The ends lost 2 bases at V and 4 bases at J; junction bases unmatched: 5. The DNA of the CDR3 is TGTGCCAGCAGCGTCGATAGCGGGACATACAATGAGCAGTTCTTC. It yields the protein CASSVDSGTYNEQFF. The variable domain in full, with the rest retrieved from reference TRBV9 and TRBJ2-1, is DSGVTQTPKHLITATGQRVTLRCSPRSGDLSVYWYQQSLDQGLQFLIQYYNGEERAKGNILERFSAQQFPDLHSELNLSSLELGDSALYFCASSVDSGTYNEQFFGPGTRLTVL.

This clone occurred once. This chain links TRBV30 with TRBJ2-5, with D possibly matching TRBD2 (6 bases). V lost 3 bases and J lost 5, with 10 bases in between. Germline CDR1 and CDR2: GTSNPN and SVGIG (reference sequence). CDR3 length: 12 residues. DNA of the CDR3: TGTGCCTGGAGGACTAGTGGCGAGACCCAGTACTTC. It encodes CAWRTSGETQYF. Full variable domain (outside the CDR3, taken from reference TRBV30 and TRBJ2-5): SQTIHQWPATLVQPVGSPLSLECTVEGTSNPNLYWYRQAAGRGLQLLFYSVGIGQISSEVPQNLSASRPQDRQFILSSKKLLLSDSGFYLCAWRTSGETQYFGPGTRLLVL.

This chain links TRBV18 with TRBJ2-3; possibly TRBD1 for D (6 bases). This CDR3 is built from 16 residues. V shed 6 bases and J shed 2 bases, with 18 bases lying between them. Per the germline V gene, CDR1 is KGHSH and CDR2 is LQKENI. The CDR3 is CASSHSQGTLTDTQYF. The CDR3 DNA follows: TGTGCCAGCTCTCATAGTCAGGGGACCCTCACAGATACGCAGTATTTT.

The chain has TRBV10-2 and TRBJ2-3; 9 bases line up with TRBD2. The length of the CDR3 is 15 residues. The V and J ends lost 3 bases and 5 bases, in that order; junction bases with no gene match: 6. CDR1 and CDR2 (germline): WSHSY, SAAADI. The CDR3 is CASSEAGGKKDTQYF. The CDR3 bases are TGCGCCAGCAGTGAAGCGGGGGGCAAAAAAGATACGCAGTATTTT.

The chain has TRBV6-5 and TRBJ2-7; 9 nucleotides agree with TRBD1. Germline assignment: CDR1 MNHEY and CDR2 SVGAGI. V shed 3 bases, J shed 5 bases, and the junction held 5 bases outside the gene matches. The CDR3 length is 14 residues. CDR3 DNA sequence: TGTGCCAGCAGTTATCAGGACAGGGGCCACGAGCAGTACTTC. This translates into CASSYQDRGHEQYF.

The CDR3 sequence: CASSLWQGIPNEQFF. The DNA for the CDR3 is TGTGCCAGCAGTTTATGGCAGGGGATCCCCAATGAGCAGTTCTTC. This chain joins TRBV27 and TRBJ2-1, with TRBD1 as a possible D gene (6 bases). The CDR3 is 15 amino acids. V was shortened by 1 base and J by 6 bases, with 13 bases between the two germline ends. CDR1 is MNHEY and CDR2 is SMNVEV in the germline V gene (reference sequence).

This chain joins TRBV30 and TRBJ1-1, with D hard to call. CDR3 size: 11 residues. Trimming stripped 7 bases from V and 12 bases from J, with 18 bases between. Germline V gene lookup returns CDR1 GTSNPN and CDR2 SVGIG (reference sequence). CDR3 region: CASLGPGITFF. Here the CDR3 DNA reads TGTGCCTCCCTCGGACCCGGAATAACTTTCTTT.

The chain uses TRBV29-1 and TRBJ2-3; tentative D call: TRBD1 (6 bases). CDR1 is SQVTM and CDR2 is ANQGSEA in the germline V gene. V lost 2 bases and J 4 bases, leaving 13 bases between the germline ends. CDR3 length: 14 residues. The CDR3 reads CSVETYRVADTQYF. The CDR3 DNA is TGCAGCGTTGAAACCTACAGGGTCGCAGATACGCAGTATTTT.

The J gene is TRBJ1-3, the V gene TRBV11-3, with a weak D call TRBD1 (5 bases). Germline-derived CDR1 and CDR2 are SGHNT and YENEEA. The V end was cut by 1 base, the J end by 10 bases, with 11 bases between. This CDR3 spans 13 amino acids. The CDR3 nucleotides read TGTGCCAGCAGCTTAGCAAATGGGGGTACCATATATTTT. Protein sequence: CASSLANGGTIYF.

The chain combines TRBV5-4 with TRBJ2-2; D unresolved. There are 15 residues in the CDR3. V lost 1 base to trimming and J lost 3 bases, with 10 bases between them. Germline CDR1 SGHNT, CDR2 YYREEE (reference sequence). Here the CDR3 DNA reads TGTGCCAGCAGCTTGTCGGCAAGAGACACCGGGGAGCTGTTTTTT. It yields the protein CASSLSARDTGELFF.

The CDR3 region is CASGTEAADTQYF. The CDR3 DNA reads as TGTGCCAGCGGGACGGAAGCAGCAGATACGCAGTATTTT. The rearrangement links TRBV7-2 to TRBJ2-3, with D tentatively TRBD1 or TRBD2 (5 bases each). V lost 8 bases, J lost 4 bases, and 13 bases lay in between. The V gene's germline CDR1 is SGHTA and CDR2 FQGNSA. The CDR3 spans 13 residues.

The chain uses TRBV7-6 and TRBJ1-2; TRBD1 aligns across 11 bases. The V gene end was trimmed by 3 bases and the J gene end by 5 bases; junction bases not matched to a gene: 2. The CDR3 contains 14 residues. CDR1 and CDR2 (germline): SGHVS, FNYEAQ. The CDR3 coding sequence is TGTGCCAGCAGCTTGGGGACAGGGGGTTATGGCTACACCTTC. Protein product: CASSLGTGGYGYTF.

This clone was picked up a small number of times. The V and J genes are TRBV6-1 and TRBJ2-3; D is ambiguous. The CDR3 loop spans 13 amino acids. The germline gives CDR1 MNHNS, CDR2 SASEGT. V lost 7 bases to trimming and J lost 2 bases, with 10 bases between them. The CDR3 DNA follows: TGTGCCAGCACAGGATTCGCCACAGATACGCAGTATTTT. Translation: CASTGFATDTQYF.

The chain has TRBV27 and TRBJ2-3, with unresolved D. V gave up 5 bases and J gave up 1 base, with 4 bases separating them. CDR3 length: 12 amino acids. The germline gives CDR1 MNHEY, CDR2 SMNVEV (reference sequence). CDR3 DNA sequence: TGTGCCAGCAGTCCCGGCACAGATACGCAGTATTTT. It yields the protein CASSPGTDTQYF.

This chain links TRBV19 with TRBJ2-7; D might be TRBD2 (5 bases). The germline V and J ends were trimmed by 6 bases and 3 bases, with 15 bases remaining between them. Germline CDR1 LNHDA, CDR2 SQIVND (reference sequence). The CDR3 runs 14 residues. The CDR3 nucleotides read TGTGCCAGTAGCCGCGTCCCCGGGGACTACGAGCAGTACTTC. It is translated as CASSRVPGDYEQYF. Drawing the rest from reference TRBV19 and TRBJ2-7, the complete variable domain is DGGITQSPKYLFRKEGQNVTLSCEQNLNHDAMYWYRQDPGQGLRLIYYSQIVNDFQKGDIAEGYSVSREKKESFPLTVTSAQKNPTAFYLCASSRVPGDYEQYFGPGTRLTVT.

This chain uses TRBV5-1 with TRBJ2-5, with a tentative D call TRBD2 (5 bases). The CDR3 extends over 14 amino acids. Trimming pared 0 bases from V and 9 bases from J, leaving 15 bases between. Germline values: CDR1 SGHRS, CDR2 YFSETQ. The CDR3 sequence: CASSLADEGAAQYF. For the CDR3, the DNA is TGCGCCAGCAGCTTGGCGGACGAGGGCGCTGCCCAGTACTTC.

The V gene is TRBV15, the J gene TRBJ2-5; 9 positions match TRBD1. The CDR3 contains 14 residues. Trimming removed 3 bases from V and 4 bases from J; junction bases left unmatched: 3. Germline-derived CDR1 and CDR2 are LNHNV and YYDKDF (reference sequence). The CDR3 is CATSRGQGSETQYF. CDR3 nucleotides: TGTGCCACCAGCAGGGGACAGGGATCAGAGACCCAGTACTTC.

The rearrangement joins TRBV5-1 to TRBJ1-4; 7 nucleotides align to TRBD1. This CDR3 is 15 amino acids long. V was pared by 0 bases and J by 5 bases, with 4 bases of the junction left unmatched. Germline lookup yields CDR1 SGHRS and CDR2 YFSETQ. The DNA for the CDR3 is TGCGCCAGCAGCTTGGGACGGGGACAGAATGAAAAACTGTTTTTT. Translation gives CASSLGRGQNEKLFF.

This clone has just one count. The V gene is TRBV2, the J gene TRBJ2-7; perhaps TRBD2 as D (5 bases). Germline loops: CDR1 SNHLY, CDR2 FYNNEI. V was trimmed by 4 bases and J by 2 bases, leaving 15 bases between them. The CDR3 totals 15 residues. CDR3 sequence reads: CASSALDSPPYEQYF. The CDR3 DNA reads TGTGCCAGCAGTGCCCTGGACTCACCGCCCTACGAGCAGTACTTC.

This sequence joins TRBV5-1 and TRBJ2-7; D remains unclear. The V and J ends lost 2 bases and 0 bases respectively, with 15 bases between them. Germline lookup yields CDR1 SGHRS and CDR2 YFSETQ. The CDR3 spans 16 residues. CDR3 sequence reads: CASSLTHSFRSYEQYF. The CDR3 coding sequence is TGCGCCAGCAGCTTAACCCATTCCTTCCGCTCCTACGAGCAGTACTTC. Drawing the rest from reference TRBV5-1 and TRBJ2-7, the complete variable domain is KAGVTQTPRYLIKTRGQQVTLSCSPISGHRSVSWYQQTPGQGLQFLFEYFSETQRNKGNFPGRFSGRQFSNSRSEMNVSTLELGDSALYLCASSLTHSFRSYEQYFGPGTRLTVT.

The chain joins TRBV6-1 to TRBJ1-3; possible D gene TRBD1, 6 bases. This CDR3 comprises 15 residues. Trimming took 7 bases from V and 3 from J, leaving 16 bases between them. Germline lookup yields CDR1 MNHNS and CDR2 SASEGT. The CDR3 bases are TGTGCCAGCATCCAGGGACATACGCTTGGAAACACCATATATTTT. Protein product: CASIQGHTLGNTIYF.